Listed below are T cell receptor beta chains from one sample, sequenced in a study of cytomegalovirus exposure and HLA in healthy donors. The repertoire was sequenced with immunoSEQ multiplex PCR; TCRdb's copy has only in-frame clones and lacks some. The sample contains 130,000 to 150,000 clones, 70% to 80% of which appear only once. The sample taken for sequencing was PBMCs. These receptor sequences come from a male donor in good health and CMV-seronegative. CDR3s include the opening cysteine and the closing phenylalanine or tryptophan. The order of the fields is J gene, V gene, D gene, clone size, CDR3 protein, CDR3 DNA. The D gene is left open where the match is weak. Expanded clones are given a class, and other clones once, few, many or no size at all.

>TRBJ1-2|TRBV7-2|TRBD1|.
CASSPGGSFYGYTF
TGTGCCAGCAGCCCAGGGGGCAGTTTCTATGGCTACACCTTC
>TRBJ1-5|TRBV5-1|.|.
CASSAGFEGQPQHF
TGCGCCAGCAGCGCTGGATTTGAGGGTCAGCCCCAGCATTTT
>TRBJ1-1|TRBV5-4|.|.
CASSLRTGNTEAFF
TGTGCCAGCAGCTTACGAACGGGGAACACTGAAGCTTTCTTT
>TRBJ1-2|TRBV10-2|.|.
CASSDYNYGYTF
TGCGCCAGCAGTGATTATAACTATGGCTACACCTTC
>TRBJ1-4|TRBV7-6|.|.
CASSHRDEKLFF
TGTGCCAGCAGCCACAGAGATGAAAAACTGTTTTTT
>TRBJ2-3|TRBV18|.|.
CASSLRGTAGDTQYF
TGTGCCAGCTCACTACGGGGGACCGCCGGAGATACGCAGTATTTT
>TRBJ1-3|TRBV30|.|few
CAWSVRGSNSGNTIYF
TGTGCCTGGAGTGTACGAGGCAGCAACTCTGGAAACACCATATATTTT
>TRBJ1-3|TRBV9|TRBD1|.
CASSAGTGTRGNTIYF
TGTGCCAGCAGTGCCGGGACAGGGACACGGGGAAACACCATATATTTT
>TRBJ2-2|TRBV2|.|.
CASSEAGDIGTGELFF
TGTGCCAGCAGTGAAGCAGGGGACATAGGAACCGGGGAGCTGTTTTTT
>TRBJ1-2|TRBV30|TRBD1|.
CAWSVQGVGYTF
TGTGCCTGGAGTGTCCAGGGGGTTGGCTACACCTTC
>TRBJ2-7|TRBV7-2|TRBD2|.
CASSSPGTRVFYEQYF
TGTGCCAGCAGTTCCCCGGGGACTAGGGTTTTCTACGAGCAGTACTTC
>TRBJ1-1|TRBV6-4|.|.
CASKADSVSTEAFF
TGTGCCAGCAAGGCGGACTCGGTCAGCACTGAAGCTTTCTTT
>TRBJ1-2|TRBV6-5|TRBD1|.
CASRPGQVYGYTF
TGTGCCAGCAGACCGGGACAGGTATATGGCTACACCTTC
>TRBJ1-3|TRBV7-9|.|.
CASSGGAGNTIYF
TGTGCCAGCAGTGGAGGGGCTGGAAACACCATATATTTT
>TRBJ1-3|TRBV7-8|.|few
CASSPQVAGNTIYF
TGTGCCAGCAGCCCTCAGGTAGCTGGAAACACCATATATTTT
>TRBJ1-6|TRBV5-8|.|once
CASSLFRDNSPLHF
TGTGCCAGCAGCTTGTTCCGGGATAATTCACCCCTCCACTTT
>TRBJ1-2|TRBV4-1|.|.
CASSSLDRNYGYTF
TGCGCCAGCAGCTCCTTGGACAGAAACTATGGCTACACCTTC
>TRBJ2-5|TRBV5-1|TRBD1|.
CASGETGALQETQYF
TGCGCCAGCGGGGAGACAGGGGCCCTCCAAGAGACCCAGTACTTC
>TRBJ1-2|TRBV6-1|TRBD1|.
CASSEVGTGTSYTF
TGTGCCAGCAGTGAAGTCGGGACAGGAACCAGCTACACCTTC
>TRBJ1-5|TRBV7-2|.|.
CASSLEGRGWGQPQHF
TGTGCCAGCAGCTTAGAAGGCAGGGGATGGGGTCAGCCCCAGCATTTT
>TRBJ2-5|TRBV7-9|.|few
CASSLQQETQYF
TGTGCCAGCAGCTTACAGCAAGAGACCCAGTACTTC
>TRBJ2-3|TRBV5-5|.|.
CASSLGRPGGVDTQYF
TGTGCCAGCAGCTTGGGGAGGCCAGGTGGCGTGGATACGCAGTATTTT
>TRBJ1-6|TRBV27|.|.
CASSLSGDYNSPLHF
TGTGCCAGCAGTTTATCCGGGGACTATAATTCACCCCTCCACTTT
>TRBJ2-7|TRBV29-1|.|once
CSVEDPGEGYEQYF
TGCAGCGTTGAAGATCCCGGGGAAGGGTACGAGCAGTACTTC
>TRBJ1-1|TRBV4-3|TRBD1|.
CANSIRTGGNTEAFF
TGCGCCAACAGCATTCGGACAGGGGGAAACACTGAAGCTTTCTTT
>TRBJ1-6|TRBV5-4|.|.
CASSSPEARGSSPLHF
TGTGCCAGCAGCTCACCCGAGGCCCGGGGAAGTTCACCCCTCCACTTT
>TRBJ2-1|TRBV11-2|TRBD2|.
CASRHPGLAFDEQFF
TGTGCCAGCAGACATCCGGGACTAGCGTTCGATGAGCAGTTCTTC
>TRBJ1-2|TRBV10-3|TRBD1|.
CAISESNRQGTSGYTF
TGTGCCATCAGTGAGTCGAATAGACAGGGAACAAGTGGCTACACCTTC
>TRBJ2-5|TRBV7-9|.|.
CSSSPDPTGHMRETQYF
TGTTCCAGCAGCCCTGACCCCACAGGACACATGAGGGAGACCCAGTACTTC
>TRBJ1-6|TRBV15|.|once
CATSRDLRTANYNSPLHF
TGTGCCACCAGCAGAGATCTCCGGACAGCAAACTATAATTCACCCCTCCACTTT
>TRBJ1-5|TRBV19|.|.
CASSTGNSNQPQHF
TGTGCCAGTAGTACAGGGAATAGCAATCAGCCCCAGCATTTT
>TRBJ2-1|TRBV18|TRBD2|.
CASSPYARQGGNEQFF
TGTGCCAGCTCACCATACGCCCGGCAGGGAGGGAATGAGCAGTTCTTC
>TRBJ2-3|TRBV5-4|.|.
CASSLGQVYPTQDTQYF
TGTGCCAGCAGCTTGGGCCAGGTCTATCCCACCCAGGATACGCAGTATTTT
>TRBJ2-5|TRBV5-4|.|.
CASSLEYQETQYF
TGTGCCAGCAGCCTCGAGTACCAAGAGACCCAGTACTTC
>TRBJ1-2|TRBV10-1|.|.
CASSEEAVSACESYGYTF
TGCGCCAGCAGTGAGGAGGCAGTGTCAGCCTGTGAATCATATGGCTACACCTTC
>TRBJ2-7|TRBV10-1|TRBD1|.
CASSEDRGPYEQYF
TGCGCCAGCAGTGAGGACAGGGGTCCCTACGAGCAGTACTTC
>TRBJ2-2|TRBV4-1|.|.
CASSQGDSEYTGELFF
TGCGCCAGCAGCCAAGGCGACAGTGAATACACCGGGGAGCTGTTTTTT
>TRBJ2-3|TRBV5-1|.|.
CASSRASGDTQYF
TGCGCCAGCAGCCGAGCGTCCGGAGATACGCAGTATTTT
>TRBJ1-2|TRBV4-3|.|.
CASSPGADANYGYTF
TGCGCCAGCAGCCCTGGGGCTGATGCTAACTATGGCTACACCTTC
>TRBJ1-3|TRBV7-8|TRBD1|once
CASSPRTGIGNTIYF
TGTGCCAGCAGCCCTAGGACAGGGATTGGAAACACCATATATTTT
>TRBJ2-1|TRBV29-1|.|.
CRGGFYNEQFF
TGCAGAGGAGGGTTCTACAATGAGCAGTTCTTC
>TRBJ1-4|TRBV5-1|.|.
CASSFQGNNEKLFF
TGCGCCAGCAGCTTCCAGGGCAATAATGAAAAACTGTTTTTT
>TRBJ2-7|TRBV18|TRBD2|.
CASSGTSGEGEQYF
TGTGCCAGCTCAGGGACTAGCGGGGAAGGCGAGCAGTACTTC
>TRBJ2-7|TRBV2|.|.
CASISIRGLSEQYF
TGTGCCAGCATATCAATCAGGGGTCTGTCCGAGCAGTACTTC
>TRBJ1-4|TRBV19|.|few
CASSFPGLSEKLFF
TGTGCCAGTAGTTTTCCGGGATTGAGTGAAAAACTGTTTTTT
>TRBJ1-1|TRBV6-5|.|few
CASSLTGGNTEAFF
TGTGCCAGCAGTTTAACAGGTGGGAACACTGAAGCTTTCTTT
>TRBJ1-1|TRBV7-2|.|.
CASSPGGGTMNTEAFF
TGTGCCAGCAGCCCAGGTGGGGGCACCATGAACACTGAAGCTTTCTTT
>TRBJ1-3|TRBV19|.|.
CASSSGRPGNTIYF
TGTGCCAGTAGTTCGGGGAGACCTGGAAACACCATATATTTT
>TRBJ2-7|TRBV5-6|TRBD1|.
CASSPPGTGIYEQYF
TGTGCCAGCAGCCCACCGGGGACAGGGATCTACGAGCAGTACTTC
>TRBJ1-2|TRBV18|.|.
CASSRQEERNHGYTF
TGTGCCAGCTCCCGACAGGAGGAGCGTAACCATGGCTACACCTTC
>TRBJ1-2|TRBV7-9|TRBD1|.
CSSSLGFKDRGIRDYGYTF
TGTTCCAGCAGCTTAGGCTTTAAGGACAGGGGGATACGGGACTATGGCTACACCTTC
>TRBJ1-1|TRBV15|TRBD1|.
CATSRDRVGTEAFF
TGTGCCACCAGCAGGGACAGGGTCGGGACTGAAGCTTTCTTT
>TRBJ2-1|TRBV6-1|TRBD2|.
CASHEWGLGYNEQFF
TGTGCCAGCCACGAGTGGGGACTAGGGTACAATGAGCAGTTCTTC
>TRBJ2-7|TRBV28|.|.
CASSLGTRYEQYF
TGTGCCAGCAGTTTAGGGACACGCTACGAGCAGTACTTC
>TRBJ2-1|TRBV5-1|TRBD2|.
CASSSFGGGKLSYNEQFF
TGCGCCAGCAGCTCTTTTGGCGGGGGGAAACTCTCCTACAATGAGCAGTTCTTC
>TRBJ2-7|TRBV7-9|.|.
CASSKAGSTLNYEQYF
TGTGCCAGCAGCAAGGCGGGTTCGACGCTTAACTACGAGCAGTACTTC
>TRBJ2-1|TRBV5-1|TRBD1|.
CASSPQGDEQFF
TGCGCCAGCAGCCCCCAGGGGGATGAGCAGTTCTTC